A single sample gave rise to the 20 T cell receptor beta chains below, sequenced in a study of blood T cell repertoires in COVID-19. Here immunoSEQ multiplex PCR was the method, and the copy in TCRdb shows in-frame clones only, minus some. The sample comprises 100,000 to 120,000 clones, around 76% of which are singletons, and roughly a fifth rests with the top ten. The specimen was peripheral blood. The receptor source for this set is a woman in her 70s with acute or convalescent COVID-19.

This chain links TRBV2 with TRBJ1-5; 8 nucleotides align to TRBD1. The germline V gene encodes CDR1 SNHLY and CDR2 FYNNEI. The CDR3 length is 15 residues. The V and J ends lost 2 bases and 2 bases, in that order; junction bases with no gene match: 2. CDR3 in DNA: TGTGCCAGCAGTGAACTGACAGGGGGCAATCAGCCCCAGCATTTT. Translation gives CASSELTGGNQPQHF.

The chain has TRBV6-5 and TRBJ1-2; 7 bases fit TRBD1. V lost 8 bases and J lost 4; bases outside the gene matches: 10. This CDR3 has 14 residues. Per the germline V gene, CDR1 is MNHEY and CDR2 is SVGAGI. The chain's CDR3 is CASGTGALGYGYTF. The CDR3 coding sequence is TGTGCCAGCGGAACAGGGGCCCTCGGCTATGGCTACACCTTC.

CDR3 sequence (DNA): TGTGCCTGGAGTGTACAGGCGGAGACCCAGTACTTC. It codes for CAWSVQAETQYF. The chain is built from TRBV30 and TRBJ2-5; possible D gene TRBD1, 5 bases. The CDR3 contains 12 residues. V was trimmed by 0 bases and J by 5 bases, leaving 7 bases between them. From germline, CDR1 is GTSNPN and CDR2 SVGIG (reference sequence).

V and J are TRBV24-1 and TRBJ2-1; possibly TRBD1 for D (5 bases). Germline V gene data show CDR1 as KGHDR and CDR2 as SFDVKD. V gave up 7 bases and J gave up 4 bases, with 13 bases separating them. The CDR3 has 14 residues. CDR3 DNA sequence: TGTGCCACCAGGGGGCAAGGGGATTACAATGAGCAGTTCTTC. Amino acids: CATRGQGDYNEQFF.

The chain recombines TRBV27 with TRBJ2-1; 11 nucleotides line up with TRBD2. The CDR3 length is 16 residues. The V and J ends lost 6 bases and 3 bases, in that order; junction bases with no gene match: 7. The germline CDR1 and CDR2 sequences are MNHEY and SMNVEV (reference sequence). The DNA of the CDR3 is TGTGCCAGCAGACTACTAGCGGGGGCTAGCTACAATGAGCAGTTCTTC. Its translation: CASRLLAGASYNEQFF.

The chain recombines TRBV28 with TRBJ1-5; 9 nucleotides align to TRBD1. With 5 bases clipped from V and 6 bases from J, the junction kept 2 bases outside the gene matches. Germline CDR1 MDHEN, CDR2 SYDVKM. This CDR3 has 13 residues. The CDR3 nucleotides read TGTGCCAGCAGTGGGGACAGGGTTCAGCCCCAGCATTTT. Translating gives CASSGDRVQPQHF.

In DNA form, the CDR3 reads TGTGCCAGCAGTGAAGCTCGGTCCCTCGGGAATTCACCCCTCCACTTT. As protein: CASSEARSLGNSPLHF. This chain links TRBV6-1 with TRBJ1-6, with D unclear. The germline V and J ends were trimmed by 0 bases and 7 bases, with 13 bases remaining between them. Germline-derived CDR1 and CDR2 are MNHNS and SASEGT. The CDR3 totals 16 residues.

CDR3: CASSPQGEGGYTF. Written as DNA, the CDR3 is TGTGCCAGCAGCCCACAGGGGGAAGGTGGCTACACCTTC. V usage is TRBV3-1 (or the pseudogene TRBV3-2) and J usage is TRBJ1-2; TRBD1 matches at 8 bases. V dropped 4 bases and J dropped 7; count of bases not matched to a gene: 5. Germline assignment: CDR1 LGHDT and CDR2 YNNKEL (reference sequence). This CDR3 contains 13 residues.

The DNA of the CDR3 is TGTGCCAGCAGCGGGCGGACTAGCGGGGGGTTCGGGGAGCTGTTTTTT. The encoded protein is CASSGRTSGGFGELFF. V gene TRBV5-4 combines with J gene TRBJ2-2; 14 bases fit TRBD2. V lost 4 bases to trimming and J lost 7 bases; unmatched junction nucleotides: 6. This CDR3 has 16 residues. Per the germline V gene, CDR1 is SGHNT and CDR2 is YYREEE (reference sequence).

The chain recombines TRBV10-3 with TRBJ2-5, with 7 bases lining up with TRBD1. CDR3 size: 13 residues. Unmatched junction bases numbered 7, after V lost 5 bases and J lost 7 bases. Germline V gene lookup returns CDR1 ENHRY and CDR2 SYGVKD. The CDR3 loop is CAISLDRIGTQYF. The CDR3 bases are TGTGCCATCAGTTTGGACAGGATCGGGACCCAGTACTTC.

V is TRBV19 and J is TRBJ1-5, with 7 bases matching TRBD1. Germline V lookup: CDR1 LNHDA, CDR2 SQIVND (reference sequence). This CDR3 has 16 residues. Germline trimming cut 5 bases from V and 3 bases from J; bases unmatched to any gene: 10. The CDR3 here is CASSSRTGPLNQPQHF. The CDR3 bases are TGTGCCAGTAGTTCCCGGACAGGCCCTCTCAATCAGCCCCAGCATTTT.

The V gene is TRBV3-1 (or the pseudogene TRBV3-2), the J gene TRBJ1-2; D gene unclear. Germline V lookup: CDR1 LGHDT, CDR2 YNNKEL (reference sequence). V dropped 5 bases and J dropped 2 bases, with 9 bases sitting between them. The CDR3 is made up of 13 amino acids. Here the CDR3 reads CASSRALNYGYTF. CDR3 coding DNA: TGTGCCAGCAGCAGAGCACTCAACTATGGCTACACCTTC.

The rearrangement joins TRBV3-1 (or the pseudogene TRBV3-2) to TRBJ1-1; 7 nucleotides agree with TRBD1. V shed 4 bases and J 10 bases; nucleotides not matched to a gene: 6. The CDR3 contains 12 residues. CDR1 is LGHDT and CDR2 is YNNKEL in the germline V gene (reference sequence). This CDR3 is CASSREGGGAFF. DNA of the CDR3: TGTGCCAGCAGCCGAGAAGGGGGCGGAGCTTTCTTT.

The chain employs TRBV7-9 and TRBJ1-2, with TRBD1 as a possible D gene (6 bases). V was shortened by 4 bases and J by 6 bases, with 18 bases between the two germline ends. CDR3 length equals 15 residues. The germline gives CDR1 SEHNR, CDR2 FQNEAQ (reference sequence). This chain's CDR3 is CASSSDRQKRDGYTF. The DNA for the CDR3 is TGTGCCAGCAGCTCAGACAGGCAGAAGAGGGATGGCTACACCTTC.

This chain links TRBV6-5 with TRBJ2-2; tentatively, D is TRBD1 (5 bases). The V gene's germline CDR1 is MNHEY and CDR2 SVGAGI. The V gene lost 0 bases and the J gene lost 3 bases, with 8 bases spanning the gap. CDR3 length equals 15 residues. The CDR3 sequence is CASSYSQEDTGELFF. The DNA for the CDR3 is TGTGCCAGCAGTTACTCACAGGAAGACACCGGGGAGCTGTTTTTT.

The V gene is TRBV6-5, the J gene TRBJ1-2; 10 bases are shared with TRBD1. Germline values: CDR1 MNHEY, CDR2 SVGAGI. This CDR3 spans 14 amino acids. The V gene end was trimmed by 6 bases and the J gene end by 6 bases; junction bases not matched to a gene: 7. CDR3 residues: CASRAGQGFHGYTF. In DNA form, the CDR3 reads TGTGCCAGCAGAGCGGGACAGGGGTTTCATGGCTACACCTTC.

The chain couples TRBV5-6 to TRBJ1-5; D may be TRBD1 (6 bases). Trimming took off 0 bases at V and 3 bases at J, with 10 bases between the two ends. The germline V gene encodes CDR1 SGHDT and CDR2 YYEEEE. The CDR3 spans 15 residues. CDR3: CASSLGRGNNQPQHF. The CDR3 bases are TGTGCCAGCAGCTTGGGCAGGGGAAACAATCAGCCCCAGCATTTT.

CDR3 nucleotide sequence: TGTGCCACCAGCAGAGAACAGGGTTTACAGCCCCAGCATTTT. It specifies CATSREQGLQPQHF. The chain uses TRBV15 and TRBJ1-5; D possibly corresponds to TRBD1 (6 bases). CDR1 is LNHNV and CDR2 is YYDKDF in the germline V gene (reference sequence). The CDR3 totals 14 residues. The V end was cut by 0 bases, the J end by 7 bases, with 10 bases between. The complete variable domain, with remaining parts taken from reference TRBV15 and TRBJ1-5, reads DAMVIQNPRYQVTQFGKPVTLSCSQTLNHNVMYWYQQKSSQAPKLLFHYYDKDFNNEADTPDNFQSRRPNTSFCFLDIRSPGLGDTAMYLCATSREQGLQPQHFGDGTRLSIL.

The chain joins TRBV2 to TRBJ2-5, with D possibly being TRBD2 (5 bases). V was shortened by 8 bases and J by 5 bases, with 15 bases between the two germline ends. Germline CDR1 SNHLY, CDR2 FYNNEI. CDR3 length: 13 residues. The CDR3 spells CASQLGVRETQYF. CDR3 DNA: TGTGCCAGCCAGCTCGGGGTTCGTGAGACCCAGTACTTC.

The chain links TRBV5-1 to TRBJ2-5; 10 bases agree with TRBD2. The CDR3 totals 14 residues. V gave up 1 base and J gave up 4 bases; unmatched junction bases: 1. From germline, CDR1 is SGHRS and CDR2 YFSETQ. The CDR3 DNA is TGCGCCAGCAGCTTGAGCGGGGGGGGAGAGACCCAGTACTTC. This sequence encodes CASSLSGGGETQYF. Full variable domain (remainder filled in from reference TRBV5-1 and TRBJ2-5): KAGVTQTPRYLIKTRGQQVTLSCSPISGHRSVSWYQQTPGQGLQFLFEYFSETQRNKGNFPGRFSGRQFSNSRSEMNVSTLELGDSALYLCASSLSGGGETQYFGPGTRLLVL.